One and the same sample provided the 7 T cell receptor beta chains below, sequenced in a study of T cell responses to AZD1222 COVID-19 vaccine. The method was immunoSEQ multiplex PCR; TCRdb's version includes in-frame clones alone and lacks a portion of them. This sample has around 120,000 clones, with approximately 92% found just once. The material was peripheral blood, obtained 28 days after the second AZD1222 dose. The receptors were gathered from an adult who received the AZD1222 COVID-19 vaccine.

V and J are TRBV5-1 and TRBJ1-4; 7 bases are shared with TRBD1. Looked up from germline, CDR1 is SGHRS and CDR2 is YFSETQ. This CDR3 region has 15 residues. V trimming: 4 bases; J trimming: 5 bases; junction bases outside the gene matches: 8. CDR3 nucleotide sequence: TGCGCCAGCAGCGGGGGACAGCTTACAAATGAAAAACTGTTTTTT. Translated: CASSGGQLTNEKLFF.

The chain carries TRBV5-1 and TRBJ1-1; D remains ambiguous. Trimming shortened V by 2 bases and J by 2 bases, and 10 bases separated the two germline ends. Germline V gene data show CDR1 as SGHRS and CDR2 as YFSETQ. The CDR3 totals 14 residues. CDR3 region: CASSLVLGNTEAFF. CDR3 bases: TGCGCCAGCAGCTTAGTCCTTGGTAACACTGAAGCTTTCTTT.

This clone showed up just once. This chain connects TRBV5-1 to TRBJ2-2, with 7 bases identical to TRBD2. Germline CDR1 reads SGHRS; CDR2 reads YFSETQ. Trimming took 4 bases from V and 5 from J; bases not matched to a gene: 8. The CDR3 spans 15 residues. Written as DNA, the CDR3 is TGCGCCAGCAGCCCCGGACTAGTCCGTACCGGGGAGCTGTTTTTT. This sequence encodes CASSPGLVRTGELFF.

In its sample, this clone was seen once. The chain couples TRBV7-2 to TRBJ1-6; D is unclear. CDR3 length equals 13 residues. The V end lost 1 base, the J end lost 11 bases, and 9 bases lay between the germline ends. Germline-derived CDR1 and CDR2 are SGHTA and FQGNSA. CDR3 sequence (DNA): TGTGCCAGCAGCTTAGATCGTAGTACACCCCTCCACTTT. Translated, it gives CASSLDRSTPLHF.

This clone came up once. CDR3 sequence (DNA): TGTGCCAGCAGCCAAAGGGGCCATGGCTACACCTTC. Residues: CASSQRGHGYTF. The chain links TRBV3-1 (or the pseudogene TRBV3-2) to TRBJ1-2; D may be TRBD1 (5 bases). V dropped 2 bases and J dropped 6 bases, with 7 bases sitting between them. There are 12 residues in the CDR3. Germline V gene data show CDR1 as LGHDT and CDR2 as YNNKEL (reference sequence).

The V and J genes are TRBV18 and TRBJ2-5; the match to TRBD2 covers 12 bases. J gave up 4 bases and V 3 bases, and 3 bases lay outside the gene matches. This CDR3 is built from 15 residues. Germline CDR1 is KGHSH and CDR2 is LQKENI. The CDR3 DNA reads TGTGCCAGCTCACCGACTAGCGGGGGTCGAGAGACCCAGTACTTC. It yields the protein CASSPTSGGRETQYF.

The rearrangement links TRBV12-3 or TRBV12-4 to TRBJ2-1, with D unresolved. The CDR3 has 13 amino acids. The V gene lost 7 bases and the J gene lost 2 bases, with 9 bases spanning the gap. The DNA for the CDR3 is TGTGCCAGCACCGCTGAGACCTACAATGAGCAGTTCTTC. It yields the protein CASTAETYNEQFF.